These 28 T cell receptor beta chains were sequenced from one sample in a study of cytomegalovirus exposure and HLA in healthy donors. Both 60 Vbeta primers and 13 Jbeta primers went into the PCR. Assay used: immunoSEQ multiplex PCR; TCRdb lists only in-frame clones, some missing. Of some 100,000 clones listed, roughly 74% are singletons. The sequenced sample consisted of PBMCs. These receptor sequences come from a female donor in good health and CMV-seropositive.

The chain joins TRBV7-8 to TRBJ2-5; 10 positions match TRBD2. Trimming took 1 base from V and 5 from J; bases not matched to a gene: 7. Per germline, CDR1 SGHVS and CDR2 FQNEAQ. This CDR3 comprises 16 residues. CDR3 nucleotides: TGTGCCAGCAGCTTAGTTACTAGCGGGATATCGGAGACCCAGTACTTC. This gives the protein CASSLVTSGISETQYF. Full variable domain (rest looked up from reference TRBV7-8 and TRBJ2-5): GAGVSQSPRYKVAKRGQDVALRCDPISGHVSLFWYQQALGQGPEFLTYFQNEAQLDKSGLPSDRFFAERPEGSVSTLKIQRTQQEDSAVYLCASSLVTSGISETQYFGPGTRLLVL.

The chain employs TRBV11-2 and TRBJ2-2, with 12 bases aligning to TRBD2. This CDR3 is 17 amino acids long. The ends lost 3 bases at V and 4 bases at J; junction bases unmatched: 6. CDR1 is SGHAT, CDR2 FQNNGV, per germline. The CDR3 here is CASSLFLAGGITGELFF. The CDR3 coding sequence is TGTGCCAGCAGCTTGTTTCTAGCGGGGGGGATCACCGGGGAGCTGTTTTTT. The complete variable domain, with remaining parts taken from reference TRBV11-2 and TRBJ2-2, reads EAGVAQSPRYKIIEKRQSVAFWCNPISGHATLYWYQQILGQGPKLLIQFQNNGVVDDSQLPKDRFSAERLKGVDSTLKIQPAKLEDSAVYLCASSLFLAGGITGELFFGEGSRLTVL.

This chain links TRBV7-9 with TRBJ1-2; D ambiguous. Trimming removed 1 base from V and 1 base from J, with 7 bases in between. The germline gives CDR1 SEHNR, CDR2 FQNEAQ (reference sequence). This CDR3 comprises 14 residues. CDR3 amino acids: CASSLGGNNYGYTF. The CDR3 coding sequence is TGTGCCAGCAGCTTAGGAGGAAATAACTATGGCTACACCTTC.

The gene calls are TRBV7-2 and TRBJ1-1, with 11 bases matching TRBD1. CDR3 length: 16 residues. J was trimmed by 7 bases and V by 2 bases; bases with no gene match: 9. Germline V lookup: CDR1 SGHTA, CDR2 FQGNSA. CDR3 bases: TGTGCCAGCAGCTTAAATGGAGGACAGGGGGCGATTGAAGCTTTCTTT. It is translated as CASSLNGGQGAIEAFF.

This chain connects TRBV11-3 to TRBJ2-5; no reliable D call. Germline V gives CDR1 SGHNT, CDR2 YENEEA. The CDR3 has 14 amino acids. V lost 1 base, J lost 2 bases, and 8 bases lay in between. CDR3 sequence (DNA): TGTGCCAGCAGCTTAGGGGCAGCACAAGAGACCCAGTACTTC. Its protein is CASSLGAAQETQYF.

This clone was counted between two and nine times. Here the CDR3 reads CASSTLGSGDYNEQFF. The CDR3 DNA is TGTGCCAGCAGTACCCTGGGGTCGGGGGACTACAATGAGCAGTTCTTC. V gene TRBV6-4 combines with J gene TRBJ2-1, with D possibly matching TRBD2 (6 bases). The CDR3 extends over 16 amino acids. Trimming left V 5 bases short and J 3 bases short, with 17 bases between. The germline V gene encodes CDR1 MRHNA and CDR2 SNTAGT.

This clone was recorded once. The V and J genes are TRBV13 and TRBJ2-7, with 7 bases fitting TRBD2. The germline V gene encodes CDR1 PRHDT and CDR2 FYEKMQ (reference sequence). This CDR3 has 15 residues. With V trimmed by 7 bases and J by 2 bases, 11 bases remained unmatched. Here the CDR3 reads CASTFGEGKAYEQYF. Here the CDR3 DNA reads TGTGCCAGCACCTTCGGGGAGGGGAAAGCCTACGAGCAGTACTTC.

This sequence joins TRBV29-1 and TRBJ1-2; D unresolved. The V and J ends lost 3 bases and 1 base respectively, with 6 bases between them. The CDR3 extends over 12 amino acids. CDR1 and CDR2 (germline): SQVTM, ANQGSEA. CDR3 sequence (DNA): TGCAGCGTTGACAGGATTAACTATGGCTACACCTTC. Its translation is CSVDRINYGYTF.

The chain's CDR3 is CASSAGTGPGENIQYF. CDR3 coding DNA: TGTGCCAGCAGTGCCGGGACAGGCCCGGGGGAAAACATTCAGTACTTC. V usage is TRBV6-4 and J usage is TRBJ2-4, with 8 bases identical to TRBD1. The germline V gene encodes CDR1 MRHNA and CDR2 SNTAGT. J was trimmed by 5 bases and V by 4 bases; bases with no gene match: 10. The CDR3 spans 16 residues.

To note about this clone: The junction and the germline gene differ at one end; a read error may be behind it. The V and J genes are TRBV7-3 and TRBJ2-6; D is perhaps TRBD2 (6 bases). The CDR3 totals 15 residues. Germline V gives CDR1 SGHTA, CDR2 FQGTGA. The CDR3 sequence: CASSLGGFGGNVLTF. The DNA of the CDR3 is TGTGCCAGCAGCTTAGGAGGCTTCGGGGGCAACGTCCTGACTTTC.

There are a few counts of this clone. The CDR3 DNA is TGTGCCAGCAGTGTGACAGGCGGAATGAACACTGAAGCTTTCTTT. Amino acid sequence: CASSVTGGMNTEAFF. The chain has TRBV7-2 and TRBJ1-1; weak D call: TRBD1 (6 bases). Trimming removed 6 bases from V and 0 bases from J, with 14 bases in between. This CDR3 is built from 15 residues. CDR1 and CDR2 (germline): SGHTA, FQGNSA.

J is TRBJ1-1 and V is TRBV7-6; D unresolved. V lost 5 bases and J lost 2, with 9 bases in between. Germline V lookup: CDR1 SGHVS, CDR2 FNYEAQ. The CDR3 has 13 residues. CDR3 sequence: CASSQDINTEAFF. DNA for the CDR3: TGTGCCAGCAGCCAAGACATAAACACTGAAGCTTTCTTT. The full variable domain, with the rest looked up from reference TRBV7-6 and TRBJ1-1, is GAGVSQSPRYKVTKRGQDVALRCDPISGHVSLYWYRQALGQGPEFLTYFNYEAQQDKSGLPNDRFSAERPEGSISTLTIQRTEQRDSAMYRCASSQDINTEAFFGQGTRLTVV.

The chain carries TRBV4-3 and TRBJ1-2; 7 bases map to TRBD1. CDR1 LGHNA and CDR2 YSLEER come from the germline V gene. Losses at the gene ends were 3 bases for V and 8 bases for J; bases not matched to a gene: 9. This CDR3 is built from 14 residues. In DNA form, the CDR3 reads TGCGCCAGCAGCCAGAGTAACAGGGGATGGGGCTACACCTTC. It yields the protein CASSQSNRGWGYTF.

The J gene is TRBJ1-1, the V gene TRBV5-6; 7 bases match TRBD1. V dropped 0 bases and J dropped 0; count of bases not matched to a gene: 5. The CDR3 covers 16 residues. CDR1 and CDR2 from the germline V gene are SGHDT and YYEEEE. CDR3 loop: CASSLAGQAMNTEAFF. CDR3 coding DNA: TGTGCCAGCAGCTTGGCTGGACAGGCGATGAACACTGAAGCTTTCTTT.

The chain recombines TRBV11-2 with TRBJ1-2; D may be TRBD1 (6 bases). Germline V gives CDR1 SGHAT, CDR2 FQNNGV. V dropped 4 bases and J dropped 7 bases, with 22 bases sitting between them. The CDR3 runs to 16 residues. In DNA form, the CDR3 reads TGTGCCAGCAGCTCCGGTGGGGGGGCGCTTCTCCGTGGCTACACCTTC. Protein sequence: CASSSGGGALLRGYTF.

The V gene is TRBV7-9, the J gene TRBJ2-7; 7 bases fit TRBD1. J lost 3 bases, V lost 4 bases, and 9 bases had no gene match. This CDR3 contains 15 residues. CDR1 and CDR2 from the germline V gene are SEHNR and FQNEAQ (reference sequence). CDR3 sequence reads: CASSSLRTGYYEQYF. DNA of the CDR3: TGTGCCAGCAGCTCACTTAGGACAGGCTACTACGAGCAGTACTTC.

The chain employs TRBV29-1 and TRBJ2-1, with D unclear. The length of the CDR3 is 15 residues. Germline values: CDR1 SQVTM, CDR2 ANQGSEA. Trimming pared 0 bases from V and 5 bases from J, leaving 14 bases between. CDR3 sequence reads: CSVEDQWSSNNEQFF. In nucleotides, the CDR3 is TGCAGCGTTGAAGATCAGTGGAGTAGCAACAATGAGCAGTTCTTC.

This clone turned up a few times. The CDR3 sequence is CASGAQGRGYEQYF. The CDR3 DNA reads as TGTGCCAGCGGAGCTCAGGGGAGGGGCTACGAGCAGTACTTC. V and J are TRBV6-5 and TRBJ2-7, with a tentative D call TRBD2 (7 bases). Between the trimmed V and J ends, which lost 8 bases and 3 bases, there was a span of 17 bases. Per the germline V gene, CDR1 is MNHEY and CDR2 is SVGAGI. The CDR3 has 14 residues.

This chain joins TRBV29-1 and TRBJ1-2; no definite D call. Trimming stripped 1 base from V and 4 bases from J, with 13 bases between. In germline, CDR1 is SQVTM, CDR2 ANQGSEA. This CDR3 contains 14 residues. DNA for the CDR3: TGCAGCGTTGAAGCAGGCAACCTCCTCTATGGCTACACCTTC. Translation: CSVEAGNLLYGYTF.

This chain uses TRBV11-2 with TRBJ2-1, with 11 bases lining up with TRBD2. The germline V gene encodes CDR1 SGHAT and CDR2 FQNNGV. V lost 1 base, J lost 6 bases, and 2 bases stayed unmatched. This CDR3 contains 15 residues. The CDR3 region is CASSLALAGVNEQFF. The CDR3 DNA reads TGTGCCAGCAGCTTAGCACTAGCGGGAGTCAATGAGCAGTTCTTC.

The V call is TRBV28, the J call TRBJ2-7; 7 bases are a match to TRBD1. Germline-derived CDR1 and CDR2 are MDHEN and SYDVKM. Germline trimming cut 3 bases from V and 0 bases from J; bases unmatched to any gene: 5. CDR3 length: 15 amino acids. CDR3 nucleotides: TGTGCCAGCAGTTTCAGCCGGGACAGCTCCTACGAGCAGTACTTC. Protein: CASSFSRDSSYEQYF.

This clone has more than one count but fewer than ten. The V call is TRBV7-2, the J call TRBJ1-1, with D possibly being TRBD1 (6 bases). The CDR3 is 14 amino acids. The ends were cut back, 2 bases at V and 4 bases at J, with 11 bases in the middle. The germline CDR1 and CDR2 sequences are SGHTA and FQGNSA. As DNA, the CDR3 is TGTGCCAGCAGCTTATACAGGGAGGGCACTGAAGCTTTCTTT. Encoded protein: CASSLYREGTEAFF.

The chain joins TRBV5-1 to TRBJ1-2; 9 bases align to TRBD1. Trimming cost V 5 bases and J 4 bases; bases outside gene matches: 18. CDR3 length: 18 amino acids. Germline assignment: CDR1 SGHRS and CDR2 YFSETQ. CDR3 region: CASSLDTGGRNVGYGYTF. For the CDR3, the DNA is TGCGCCAGCAGTCTCGATACAGGGGGCCGTAACGTTGGCTATGGCTACACCTTC.

Remarks on this clone: Other DNA sequences in the sample encode the same CDR3. The chain is built from TRBV6-4 and TRBJ2-3; 7 bases align to TRBD2. Germline values: CDR1 MRHNA, CDR2 SNTAGT. The length of the CDR3 is 14 residues. Trimming removed 2 bases from V and 1 base from J; junction bases left unmatched: 0. The CDR3 bases are TGTGCCAGCAGTGACCGGGGGGGCACAGATACGCAGTATTTT. Its protein product is CASSDRGGTDTQYF.

This clone was found once. This chain connects TRBV5-1 to TRBJ1-3, with D possibly TRBD1 on 6 matching bases. CDR1 is SGHRS, CDR2 YFSETQ, per germline. This CDR3 spans 16 amino acids. Trimming removed 0 bases from V and 4 bases from J, with 14 bases in between. CDR3 protein: CASSLDVGGTGNTIYF. CDR3 bases: TGCGCCAGCAGCTTGGATGTTGGGGGCACGGGAAACACCATATATTTT.

The chain links TRBV9 to TRBJ2-2; D remains unclear. V dropped 4 bases and J dropped 0 bases, with 7 bases sitting between them. Germline V gives CDR1 SGDLS, CDR2 YYNGEE. This CDR3 contains 14 residues. The CDR3 coding sequence is TGTGCCAGCAGCAATCATTCGAACACCGGGGAGCTGTTTTTT. Protein product: CASSNHSNTGELFF.

This rearrangement joins TRBV7-2 to TRBJ2-2; D perhaps matches TRBD1 (5 bases). This CDR3 is built from 14 residues. Per the germline V gene, CDR1 is SGHTA and CDR2 is FQGNSA. V was trimmed by 0 bases and J by 7 bases, leaving 9 bases between them. CDR3 in amino acids: CASSLASGYGELFF. The DNA for the CDR3 is TGTGCCAGCAGCTTAGCGTCAGGGTACGGGGAGCTGTTTTTT.

The CDR3 protein is CASSLEGARYEQYF. In DNA form, the CDR3 reads TGTGCCAGCAGCTTAGAGGGGGCGCGCTACGAGCAGTACTTC. The V and J genes are TRBV7-2 and TRBJ2-7; 7 bases are shared with TRBD1. In germline, CDR1 is SGHTA, CDR2 FQGNSA. V lost 1 base and J lost 3; bases outside the gene matches: 3. CDR3 length equals 14 residues.